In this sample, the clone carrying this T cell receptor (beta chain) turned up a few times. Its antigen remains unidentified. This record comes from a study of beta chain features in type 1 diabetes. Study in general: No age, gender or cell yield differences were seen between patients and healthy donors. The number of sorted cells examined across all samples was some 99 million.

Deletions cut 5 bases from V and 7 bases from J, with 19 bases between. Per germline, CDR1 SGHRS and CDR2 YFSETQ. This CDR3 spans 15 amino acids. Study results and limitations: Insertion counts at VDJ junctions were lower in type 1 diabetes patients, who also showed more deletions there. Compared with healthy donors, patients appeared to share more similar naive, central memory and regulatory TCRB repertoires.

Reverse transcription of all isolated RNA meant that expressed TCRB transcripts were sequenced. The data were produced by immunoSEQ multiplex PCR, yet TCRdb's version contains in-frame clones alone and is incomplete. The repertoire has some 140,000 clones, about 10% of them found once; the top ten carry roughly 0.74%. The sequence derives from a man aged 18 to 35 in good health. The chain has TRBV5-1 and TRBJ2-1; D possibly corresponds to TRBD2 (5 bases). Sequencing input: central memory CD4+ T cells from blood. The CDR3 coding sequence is TGCGCCAGCAGATCAAACTGGGGAGCGGTGAATGAGCAGTTCTTC. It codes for CASRSNWGAVNEQFF.